This T cell receptor beta chain was recorded in a study of cytomegalovirus exposure and HLA in healthy donors. On the study more broadly: In an early release, HLA-typed donors contributed tens of millions of unique TCR sequences. Study-wide points: Many donors shared some public TCRs, even though most TCR sequences were rare.

V lost 4 bases, J lost 6 bases, and 14 bases lay in between. The CDR3 is made up of 13 amino acids. The V gene's germline CDR1 is SGHDT and CDR2 YYEEEE. It was with 60 Vbeta and 13 Jbeta primers that the PCR ran. In the authors' methods: Approximately 11 million of 65 million to 95 million unique TCR beta chains were shared, per a later count. The repertoire was sequenced with immunoSEQ multiplex PCR; TCRdb's copy has only in-frame clones and lacks some. Clone size and V and J calls were adopted from that table, with D and trimming inferred from the DNA. The sample yields 170,000 or so clones, over 80% seen once. Comment on this clone: The antigen is unknown.

The sequence was obtained from a middle-aged man in good health and CMV-seronegative. Sequencing was performed on PBMCs. V and J are TRBV5-6 and TRBJ2-7; D is perhaps TRBD2 (5 bases). In DNA form, the CDR3 reads TGTGCCAGCAGCCCACGGCCGGGGAGCGAGCAGTACTTC. It is translated as CASSPRPGSEQYF.